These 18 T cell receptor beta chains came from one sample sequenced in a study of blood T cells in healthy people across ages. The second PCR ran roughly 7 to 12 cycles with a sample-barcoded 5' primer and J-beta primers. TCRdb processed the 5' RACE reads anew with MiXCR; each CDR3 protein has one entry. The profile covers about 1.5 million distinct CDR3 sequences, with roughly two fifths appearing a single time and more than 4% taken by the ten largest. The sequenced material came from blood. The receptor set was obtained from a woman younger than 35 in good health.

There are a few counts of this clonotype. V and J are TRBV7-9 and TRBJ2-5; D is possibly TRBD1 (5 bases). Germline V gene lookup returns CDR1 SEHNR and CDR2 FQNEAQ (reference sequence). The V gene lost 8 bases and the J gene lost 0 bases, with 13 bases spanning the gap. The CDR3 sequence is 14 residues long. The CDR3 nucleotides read TGTGCCAGCGGGGCATTAGGACACCAAGAGACCCAGTACTTC. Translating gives CASGALGHQETQYF.

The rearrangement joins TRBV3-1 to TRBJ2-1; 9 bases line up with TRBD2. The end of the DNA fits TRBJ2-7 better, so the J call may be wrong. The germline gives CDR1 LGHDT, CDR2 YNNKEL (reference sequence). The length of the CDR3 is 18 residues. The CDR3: CASSQDPSGTSIYNEQYF. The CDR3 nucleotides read TGTGCCAGCAGCCAAGATCCGAGCGGGACTAGCATCTACAATGAGCAGTACTTC.

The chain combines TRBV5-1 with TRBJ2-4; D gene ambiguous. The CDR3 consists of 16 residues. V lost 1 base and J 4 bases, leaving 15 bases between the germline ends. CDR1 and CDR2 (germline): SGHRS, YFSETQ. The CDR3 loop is CASSLRRGNEKNIQYF. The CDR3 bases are TGCGCCAGCAGCTTGAGACGTGGGAATGAGAAAAACATTCAGTACTTC.

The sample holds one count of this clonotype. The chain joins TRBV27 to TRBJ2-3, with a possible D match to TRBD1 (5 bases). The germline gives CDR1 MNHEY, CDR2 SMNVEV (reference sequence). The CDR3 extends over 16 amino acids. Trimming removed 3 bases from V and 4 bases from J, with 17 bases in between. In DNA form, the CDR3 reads TGTGCCAGCAGTTTGTTGAGCCCACAGGTCCCAGATACGCAGTATTTT. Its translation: CASSLLSPQVPDTQYF.

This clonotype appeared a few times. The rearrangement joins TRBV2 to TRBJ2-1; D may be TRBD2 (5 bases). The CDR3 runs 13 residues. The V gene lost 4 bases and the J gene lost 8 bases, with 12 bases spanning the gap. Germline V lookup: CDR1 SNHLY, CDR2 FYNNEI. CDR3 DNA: TGTGCCAGCAGTGTGACTATGAGCGATGAGCAGTTCTTC. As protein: CASSVTMSDEQFF.

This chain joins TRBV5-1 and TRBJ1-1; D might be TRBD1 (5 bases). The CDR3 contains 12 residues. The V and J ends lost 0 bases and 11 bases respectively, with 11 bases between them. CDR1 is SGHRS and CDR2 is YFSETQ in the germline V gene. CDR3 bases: TGCGCCAGCAGCTTGGAAGGGACCCTCGCTTTCTTT. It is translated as CASSLEGTLAFF.

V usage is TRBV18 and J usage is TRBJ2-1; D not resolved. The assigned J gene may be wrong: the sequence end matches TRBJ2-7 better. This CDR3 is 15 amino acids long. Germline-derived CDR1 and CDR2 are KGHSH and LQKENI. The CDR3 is CASSLSDGSYDKQYF. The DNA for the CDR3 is TGTGCCAGCTCACTGTCCGACGGATCCTACGATAAGCAGTACTTC.

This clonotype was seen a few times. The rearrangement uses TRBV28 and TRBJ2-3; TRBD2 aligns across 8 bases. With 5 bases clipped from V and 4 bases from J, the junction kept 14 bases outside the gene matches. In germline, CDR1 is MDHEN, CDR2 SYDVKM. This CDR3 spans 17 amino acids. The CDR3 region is CASSGAGEGLGADTQYF. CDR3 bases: TGTGCCAGCAGTGGAGCGGGGGAGGGGTTGGGCGCAGATACGCAGTATTTT.

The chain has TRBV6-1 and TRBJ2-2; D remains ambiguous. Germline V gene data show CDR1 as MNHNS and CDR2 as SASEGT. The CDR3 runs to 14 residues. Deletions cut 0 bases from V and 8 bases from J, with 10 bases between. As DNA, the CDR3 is TGTGCCAGCAGTGAAGCGGTCAGAGCTGGGGAGCTGTTTTTT. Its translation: CASSEAVRAGELFF.

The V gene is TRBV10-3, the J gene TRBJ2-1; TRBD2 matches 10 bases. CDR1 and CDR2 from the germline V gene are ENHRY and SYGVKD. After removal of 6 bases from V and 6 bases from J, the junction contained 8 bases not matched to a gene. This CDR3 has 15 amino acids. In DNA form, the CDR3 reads TGTGCCATCAGCTCAGGACTAGCGGACCTCAATGAGCAGTTCTTC. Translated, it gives CAISSGLADLNEQFF.

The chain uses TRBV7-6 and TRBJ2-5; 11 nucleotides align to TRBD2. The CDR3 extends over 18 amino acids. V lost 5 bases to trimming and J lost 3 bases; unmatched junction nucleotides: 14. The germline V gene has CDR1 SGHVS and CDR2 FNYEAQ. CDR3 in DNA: TGTGCCAGCAGCATTGTGGGAGCATTACTAGCGGGAGAAGAGACCCAGTACTTC. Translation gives CASSIVGALLAGEETQYF.

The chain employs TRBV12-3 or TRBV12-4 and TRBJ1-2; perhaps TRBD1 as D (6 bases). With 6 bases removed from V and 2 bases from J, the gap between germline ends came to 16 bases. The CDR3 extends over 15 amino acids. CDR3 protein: CASRNSWGRNYGYTF. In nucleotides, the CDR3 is TGTGCCAGCAGAAATTCGTGGGGGCGGAACTATGGCTACACCTTC.

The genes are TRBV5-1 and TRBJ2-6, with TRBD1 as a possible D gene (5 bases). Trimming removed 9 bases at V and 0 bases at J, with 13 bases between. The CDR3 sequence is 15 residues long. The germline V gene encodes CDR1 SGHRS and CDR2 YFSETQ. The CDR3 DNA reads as TGCGCCACACATGGGGCTCTCTCTGGGGCCAACGTCCTGACTTTC. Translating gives CATHGALSGANVLTF.

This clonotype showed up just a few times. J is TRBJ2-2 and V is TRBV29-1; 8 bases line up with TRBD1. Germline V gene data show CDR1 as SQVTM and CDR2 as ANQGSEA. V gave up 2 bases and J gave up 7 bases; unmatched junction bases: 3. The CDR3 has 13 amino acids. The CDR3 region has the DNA TGCAGCGTTGAACAGGGGGCTGTCGGGGAGCTGTTTTTT. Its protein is CSVEQGAVGELFF.

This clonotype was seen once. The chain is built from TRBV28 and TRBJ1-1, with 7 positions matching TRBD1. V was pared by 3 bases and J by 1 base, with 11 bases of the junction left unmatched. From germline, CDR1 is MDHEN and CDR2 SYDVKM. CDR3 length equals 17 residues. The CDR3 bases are TGTGCCAGCAGTTTGTTTCCCTTCGGGACAGCGAACACTGAAGCTTTCTTT. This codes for CASSLFPFGTANTEAFF.

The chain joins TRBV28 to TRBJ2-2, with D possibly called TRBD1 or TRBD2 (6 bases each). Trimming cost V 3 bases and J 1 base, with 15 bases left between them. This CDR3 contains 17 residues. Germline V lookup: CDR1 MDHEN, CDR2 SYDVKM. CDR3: CASSFPGAKKNTGELFF. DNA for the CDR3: TGTGCCAGCAGTTTTCCGGGGGCTAAAAAGAACACCGGGGAGCTGTTTTTT.

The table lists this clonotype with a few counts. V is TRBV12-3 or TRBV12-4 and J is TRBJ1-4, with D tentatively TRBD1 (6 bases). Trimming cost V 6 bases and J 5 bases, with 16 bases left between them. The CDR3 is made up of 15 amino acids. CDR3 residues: CASSDPTGQNEKLFF. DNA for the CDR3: TGTGCCAGCAGCGACCCGACAGGACAAAATGAAAAACTGTTTTTT.

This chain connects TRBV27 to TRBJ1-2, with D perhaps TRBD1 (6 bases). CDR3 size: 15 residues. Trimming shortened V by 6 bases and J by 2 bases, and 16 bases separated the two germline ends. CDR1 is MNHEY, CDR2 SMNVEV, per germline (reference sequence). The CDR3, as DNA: TGTGCCAGCAGCTCCGGCTTGGGGGCGAACTATGGCTACACCTTC. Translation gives CASSSGLGANYGYTF.